The rows below give T cell receptor beta chains drawn from one sample of a study of response to subunit inactivated influenza vaccine. One entry per CDR3 protein, called by TCRdb with MiXCR from the RT-PCR reads. The table lists roughly 700,000 distinct CDR3 sequences, more than 11% of them singletons. The input for sequencing was PBMCs from blood, taken around 14 days before vaccination. These receptors were taken from a man in his fifties or sixties who received an inactivated influenza vaccine. The conserved cysteine and the conserved F or W are not part of the CDR3 here.

TRBV20-1,SASQTGGREKLF
TRBV7-8,ASSLARVWGNYNEQF
TRBV12-3/TRBV12-4,ASSFRRGGSGANVLT
TRBV5-6,ASSSQGRSVNGYT
TRBV7-2,ASSSRAANTGELF
TRBV3-1,ASSHRANTGELF
TRBV12-3/TRBV12-4,ASSFHQGSPLH
TRBV5-1,ASSMTGLLMNTEAF
TRBV5-6,ASSFSANTEAF
TRBV7-9,ASSPLRGGTGDTQY
TRBV4-2,ASSQESFSYEQY
TRBV19,ASRTEVPTSNTEAF
TRBV29-1,SVDMTSGGNTQY
TRBV5-1,ASSAGTDYEQY
TRBV5-5,ASSRLTDGSNSPLH
TRBV3-1,ASSQGKMGLGTYNEQF
TRBV9,ASSVAAGGPYEQY
TRBV10-2,ASGRDPNTGELF
TRBV29-1,SVEGGPHPVDTQY
TRBV29-1,SVEAGNTGELF
TRBV12-3/TRBV12-4,ASSKGTSGGYNEQF
TRBV7-2,ASSPGVGEETQY
TRBV28,ASSGPIPVY
TRBV9,ASSKVGQGGNEQF
TRBV6-2/TRBV6-3,ASSYSPHRTRALEDTIY
TRBV7-8,ASSPRGSYEQY
TRBV15,ATSTVGPYNEQF
TRBV20-1,SARQGAEGDTQY
TRBV7-2,ASSLNRDRRTGELF
TRBV29-1,SVDMGPWQY
TRBV29-1,SVEDWRGRAHEQY
TRBV20-1,SARDLAGGDNSPLH
TRBV6-7,ASSYGDWREGSTDTQY
TRBV29-1,SVEGDVQGTDTQY
TRBV3-1,ASSRGGGAYNSPLH
TRBV3-1,ASSQAQTGHNTDTQY
TRBV29-1,SVGALHSYEQY
TRBV4-1,ASSQDGGIGAGKLF
TRBV20-1,SARTGADTEAF
TRBV7-9,ASSLAGGVEQF
TRBV11-2,ASSPSRRAVGTDTQY
TRBV20-1,SADKRTGELF
TRBV3-1,ASSPAATNEKLF
TRBV7-2,ASSFGLPATYEQY
TRBV5-6,ASSFLRQETQY
TRBV5-8,ASSLGLTSGYEQY